This T cell receptor beta chain originates from a study of control samples from healthy donors and cancer patients. In regard to this clone: This sample also contains other DNA sequences that code for the same CDR3.

Profiling relied on immunoSEQ multiplex PCR, and the TCRdb table lists in-frame clones only, not all of them. The sample records approximately 89,000 clones, more than 75% being singletons. Material for sequencing was blood. This receptor was obtained from a woman between 40 and 55 years old in good health.

CDR3 residues: CASSIQWGGRTEAFF. CDR3 nucleotides: TGCGCCAGCAGTATTCAATGGGGGGGTCGCACTGAAGCTTTCTTT. This rearrangement joins TRBV5-1 to TRBJ1-1, with D maybe TRBD1 (5 bases). With 5 bases removed from V and 4 bases from J, the gap between germline ends came to 18 bases. The CDR3 consists of 15 residues. The germline V gene encodes CDR1 SGHRS and CDR2 YFSETQ.